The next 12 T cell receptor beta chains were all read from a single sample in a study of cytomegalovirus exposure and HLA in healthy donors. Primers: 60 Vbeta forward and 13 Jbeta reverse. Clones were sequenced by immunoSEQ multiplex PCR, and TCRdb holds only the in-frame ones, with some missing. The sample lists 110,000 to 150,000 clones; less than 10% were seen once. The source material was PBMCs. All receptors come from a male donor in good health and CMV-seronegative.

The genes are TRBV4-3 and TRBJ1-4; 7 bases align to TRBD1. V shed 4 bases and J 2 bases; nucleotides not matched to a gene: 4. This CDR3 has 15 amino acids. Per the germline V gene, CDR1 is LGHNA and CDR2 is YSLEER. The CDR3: CASSLRTGTNEKLFF. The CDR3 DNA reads TGCGCCAGCAGCCTCAGGACAGGTACTAATGAAAAACTGTTTTTT.

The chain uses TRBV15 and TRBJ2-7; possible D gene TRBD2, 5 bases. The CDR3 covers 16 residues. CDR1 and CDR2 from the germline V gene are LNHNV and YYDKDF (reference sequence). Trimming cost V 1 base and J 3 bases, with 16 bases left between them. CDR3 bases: TGTGCCACCAGCAGAGCCTCAACTAGTCCCGTCTACGAGCAGTACTTC. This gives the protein CATSRASTSPVYEQYF. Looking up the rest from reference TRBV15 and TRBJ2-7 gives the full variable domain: DAMVIQNPRYQVTQFGKPVTLSCSQTLNHNVMYWYQQKSSQAPKLLFHYYDKDFNNEADTPDNFQSRRPNTSFCFLDIRSPGLGDTAMYLCATSRASTSPVYEQYFGPGTRLTVT.

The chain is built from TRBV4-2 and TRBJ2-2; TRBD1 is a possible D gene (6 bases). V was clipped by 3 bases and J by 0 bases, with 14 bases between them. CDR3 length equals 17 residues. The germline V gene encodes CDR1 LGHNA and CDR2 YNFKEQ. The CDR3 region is CASSHAGTWTNTGELFF. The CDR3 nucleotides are TGTGCCAGCAGCCATGCCGGGACATGGACGAACACCGGGGAGCTGTTTTTT.

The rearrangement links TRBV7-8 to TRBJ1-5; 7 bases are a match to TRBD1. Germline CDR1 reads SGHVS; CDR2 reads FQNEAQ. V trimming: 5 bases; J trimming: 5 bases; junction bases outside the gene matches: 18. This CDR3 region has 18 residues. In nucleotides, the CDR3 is TGTGCCAGCAGCCAATTTACAAGAGGACAGGAGAGGTATCAGCCCCAGCATTTT. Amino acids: CASSQFTRGQERYQPQHF.

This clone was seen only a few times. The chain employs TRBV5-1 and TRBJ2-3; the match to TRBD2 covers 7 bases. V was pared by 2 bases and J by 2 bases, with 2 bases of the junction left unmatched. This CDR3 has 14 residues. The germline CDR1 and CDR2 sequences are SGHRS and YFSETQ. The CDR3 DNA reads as TGCGCCAGCAGCTTCGGGGGGACCACAGATACGCAGTATTTT. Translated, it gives CASSFGGTTDTQYF.

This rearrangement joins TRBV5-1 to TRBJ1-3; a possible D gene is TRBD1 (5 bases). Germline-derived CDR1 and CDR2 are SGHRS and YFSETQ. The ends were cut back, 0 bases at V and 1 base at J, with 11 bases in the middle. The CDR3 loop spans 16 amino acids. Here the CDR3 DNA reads TGCGCCAGCAGCTTGGCCGTGGCAGGGTCTGGAAACACCATATATTTT. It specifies CASSLAVAGSGNTIYF. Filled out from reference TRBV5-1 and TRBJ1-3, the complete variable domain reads KAGVTQTPRYLIKTRGQQVTLSCSPISGHRSVSWYQQTPGQGLQFLFEYFSETQRNKGNFPGRFSGRQFSNSRSEMNVSTLELGDSALYLCASSLAVAGSGNTIYFGEGSWLTVV.

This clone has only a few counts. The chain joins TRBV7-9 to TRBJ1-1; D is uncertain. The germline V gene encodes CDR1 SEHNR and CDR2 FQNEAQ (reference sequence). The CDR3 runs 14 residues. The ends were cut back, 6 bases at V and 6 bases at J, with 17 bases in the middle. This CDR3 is CASSTFTGDSEAFF. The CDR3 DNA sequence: TGTGCCAGCAGTACATTCACTGGCGACTCTGAAGCTTTCTTT. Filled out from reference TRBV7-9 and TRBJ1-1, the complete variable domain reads DTGVSQNPRHKITKRGQNVTFRCDPISEHNRLYWYRQTLGQGPEFLTYFQNEAQLEKSRLLSDRFSAERPKGSFSTLEIQRTEQGDSAMYLCASSTFTGDSEAFFGQGTRLTVV.

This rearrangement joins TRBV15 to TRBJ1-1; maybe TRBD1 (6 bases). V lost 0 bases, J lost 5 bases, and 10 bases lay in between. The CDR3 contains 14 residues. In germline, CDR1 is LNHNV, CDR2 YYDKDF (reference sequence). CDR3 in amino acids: CATSREEGGTEAFF. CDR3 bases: TGTGCCACCAGCAGAGAGGAAGGGGGAACTGAAGCTTTCTTT. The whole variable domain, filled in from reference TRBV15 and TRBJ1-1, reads DAMVIQNPRYQVTQFGKPVTLSCSQTLNHNVMYWYQQKSSQAPKLLFHYYDKDFNNEADTPDNFQSRRPNTSFCFLDIRSPGLGDTAMYLCATSREEGGTEAFFGQGTRLTVV.

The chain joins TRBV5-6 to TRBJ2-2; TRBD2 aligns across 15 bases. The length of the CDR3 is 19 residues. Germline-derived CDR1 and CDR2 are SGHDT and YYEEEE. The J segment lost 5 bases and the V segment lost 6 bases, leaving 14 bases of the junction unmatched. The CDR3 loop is CASNFHRGLAGGGTGELFF. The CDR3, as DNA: TGTGCCAGCAATTTTCACCGGGGACTAGCGGGAGGAGGAACCGGGGAGCTGTTTTTT.

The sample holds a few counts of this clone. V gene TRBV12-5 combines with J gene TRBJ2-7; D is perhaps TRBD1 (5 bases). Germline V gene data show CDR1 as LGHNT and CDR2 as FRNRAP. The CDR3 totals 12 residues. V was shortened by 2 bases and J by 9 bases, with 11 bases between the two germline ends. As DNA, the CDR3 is TGTGCTAGTGGTTTGACCACAGGTGTGCAGTACTTC. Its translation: CASGLTTGVQYF.

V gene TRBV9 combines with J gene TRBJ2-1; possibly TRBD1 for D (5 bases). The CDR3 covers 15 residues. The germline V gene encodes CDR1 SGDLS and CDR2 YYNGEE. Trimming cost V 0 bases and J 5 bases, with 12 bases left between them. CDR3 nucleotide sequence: TGTGCCAGCAGCGTAGCTGGGGCTCCCCACAATGAGCAGTTCTTC. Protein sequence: CASSVAGAPHNEQFF.

CDR3 protein: CASSLGGAGGYTF. The CDR3 DNA is TGTGCCAGCAGCTTAGGGGGCGCGGGAGGCTACACCTTC. V gene TRBV13 combines with J gene TRBJ1-2; no clear D gene. CDR3 length equals 13 residues. V was cut by 0 bases and J by 8 bases, with 10 bases left in between. Looked up from germline, CDR1 is PRHDT and CDR2 is FYEKMQ (reference sequence).